The 12 T cell receptor beta chains below were found in one sample sequenced in a study of blood T cells in healthy people across ages. Together with a sample-barcoded 5' primer, a J-beta primer mix was included in a second PCR lasting about 7 to 11 cycles. MiXCR, applied by TCRdb to the 5' RACE reads, yields one record per CDR3 protein. The sample has 1.5 million to 2 million distinct CDR3 sequences; roughly 27% are singletons. The sample taken for sequencing was blood. These receptors came from a woman younger than 45 in good health.

This chain joins TRBV9 and TRBJ2-3, with 7 nucleotides matching TRBD2. The CDR3 consists of 15 residues. With 0 bases clipped from V and 6 bases from J, the junction kept 7 bases outside the gene matches. In germline, CDR1 is SGDLS, CDR2 YYNGEE. The CDR3 sequence is CASSVDGGERDTQYF. The DNA of the CDR3 is TGTGCCAGCAGCGTAGATGGGGGGGAGAGGGATACGCAGTATTTT.

This clonotype was recorded at least ten times. The germline gene is not matched at one end of the junction; a read error may be the cause. This chain connects TRBV5-1 to TRBJ1-2; D uncertain. The CDR3 length is 12 residues. The germline CDR1 and CDR2 sequences are SGHRS and YFSETQ. The DNA of the CDR3 is TGTGCCAGCAGCTTAGCAGGCTATGGCTACACCTTC. Translated: CASSLAGYGYTF.

The V call is TRBV3-1, the J call TRBJ2-3; D unresolved. CDR3 length: 15 residues. Germline CDR1 and CDR2: LGHDT and YNNKEL (reference sequence). V lost 2 bases, J lost 6 bases, and 15 bases lay in between. CDR3 nucleotide sequence: TGTGCCAGCAGCCAACTAAGGACGCGGTTCGATACGCAGTATTTT. Translated, it gives CASSQLRTRFDTQYF.

This clonotype has only a few counts. The chain joins TRBV21-1 to TRBJ2-3; the table's D call of TRBD1 was not tested on the DNA. TRBV21-1 is designated a pseudogene. There are 15 residues in the CDR3. The CDR3 is CASKYRGLFTDTQYF. The DNA of the CDR3 is TGTGCCAGCAAATATAGGGGATTGTTCACAGATACGCAGTATTTT.

This clonotype was seen a single time. The chain is built from TRBV6-5 and TRBJ1-4, with D perhaps matching TRBD1 (6 bases). The CDR3 sequence is 15 residues long. Between the trimmed V and J ends, which lost 0 bases and 8 bases, there was a span of 13 bases. Per the germline V gene, CDR1 is MNHEY and CDR2 is SVGAGI. CDR3: CASSYSIQGGEKLFF. CDR3 nucleotides: TGTGCCAGCAGTTACTCGATACAGGGCGGCGAAAAACTGTTTTTT.

This clonotype was recorded a few times. This sequence joins TRBV10-3 and TRBJ2-5, with D perhaps TRBD2 (5 bases). The CDR3 runs to 11 residues. CDR1 is ENHRY, CDR2 SYGVKD, per germline. Trimming cost V 0 bases and J 11 bases, with 7 bases left between them. The CDR3 bases are TGTGCCATCAGTGAGTCATGGGAGCAGTACTTC. This sequence encodes CAISESWEQYF.

The chain carries TRBV3-1 and TRBJ1-1; D unresolved. V gave up 1 base and J gave up 10 bases, with 7 bases separating them. The germline CDR1 and CDR2 sequences are LGHDT and YNNKEL (reference sequence). This CDR3 has 11 amino acids. CDR3: CASSQVGRAFF. As DNA, the CDR3 is TGTGCCAGCAGCCAAGTAGGGAGAGCTTTCTTT.

Only a few counts were recorded for this clonotype. The gene calls are TRBV20-1 and TRBJ1-4; tentative D call: TRBD1 (5 bases). Germline CDR1 reads DFQATT; CDR2 reads SNEGSKA (reference sequence). The V end was cut by 3 bases, the J end by 0 bases, with 17 bases between. The CDR3 is 17 residues long. The CDR3 DNA follows: TGCAGTGCTAGGGGTTCAGGGCAAGGGGCAACTAATGAAAAACTGTTTTTT. Its translation is CSARGSGQGATNEKLFF.

This clonotype came up a few times. CDR3 sequence: CASSYPQPGQGPYTF. DNA for the CDR3: TGTGCCAGCAGCTATCCTCAACCGGGACAGGGCCCCTACACCTTC. The chain uses TRBV7-9 and TRBJ1-2; 9 nucleotides match TRBD1. The CDR3 is 15 amino acids. J lost 10 bases, V lost 4 bases, and 13 bases had no gene match. Germline V CDR1 and CDR2: SEHNR, FQNEAQ (reference sequence).

This clonotype was counted ten times or more. The chain employs TRBV29-1 and TRBJ2-7; TRBD2 aligns across 11 bases. The CDR3 is made up of 14 amino acids. The germline V gene encodes CDR1 SQVTM and CDR2 ANQGSEA. V shed 7 bases and J 3 bases; nucleotides not matched to a gene: 8. The CDR3 spells CSAITGLADYEQYF. Here the CDR3 DNA reads TGCAGCGCAATAACGGGACTAGCGGACTACGAGCAGTACTTC.

The chain couples TRBV5-5 to TRBJ2-1; D is perhaps TRBD1 (6 bases). Deletions cut 2 bases from V and 2 bases from J, with 14 bases between. Germline values: CDR1 SGHKS, CDR2 YYEKEE (reference sequence). This CDR3 region has 16 residues. CDR3: CASSLYTGPPYNEQFF. In DNA form, the CDR3 reads TGTGCCAGCAGCTTATATACAGGGCCCCCCTACAATGAGCAGTTCTTC.

This clonotype has just one count. The V gene is TRBV2, the J gene TRBJ1-2; the D is unclear. Germline CDR1 reads SNHLY; CDR2 reads FYNNEI. The CDR3 is 11 residues long. The V end was cut by 4 bases, the J end by 13 bases, with 13 bases between. The CDR3 DNA is TGTGCCAGCAGTGTGGGCAATCCGCTCACCTTC. The encoded protein is CASSVGNPLTF.